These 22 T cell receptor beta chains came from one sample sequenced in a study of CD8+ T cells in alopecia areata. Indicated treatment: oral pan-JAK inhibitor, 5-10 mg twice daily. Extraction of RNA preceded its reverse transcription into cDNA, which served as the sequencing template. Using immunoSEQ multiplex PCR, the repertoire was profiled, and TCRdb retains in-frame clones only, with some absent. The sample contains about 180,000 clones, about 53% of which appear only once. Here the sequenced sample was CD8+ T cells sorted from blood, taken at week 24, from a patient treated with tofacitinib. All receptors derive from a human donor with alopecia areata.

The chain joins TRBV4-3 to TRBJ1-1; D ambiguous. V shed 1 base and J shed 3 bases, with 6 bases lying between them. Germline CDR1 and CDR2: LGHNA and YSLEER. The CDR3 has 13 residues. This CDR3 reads CASSQGDYTEAFF. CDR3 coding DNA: TGCGCCAGCAGCCAAGGCGACTACACTGAAGCTTTCTTT.

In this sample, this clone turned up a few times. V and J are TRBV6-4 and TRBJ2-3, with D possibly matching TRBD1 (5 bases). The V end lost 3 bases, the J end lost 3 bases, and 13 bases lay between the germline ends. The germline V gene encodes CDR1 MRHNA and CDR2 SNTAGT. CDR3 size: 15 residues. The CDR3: CASSEVAGRTDTQYF. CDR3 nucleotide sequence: TGTGCCAGCAGTGAGGTGGCAGGGCGGACAGATACGCAGTATTTT.

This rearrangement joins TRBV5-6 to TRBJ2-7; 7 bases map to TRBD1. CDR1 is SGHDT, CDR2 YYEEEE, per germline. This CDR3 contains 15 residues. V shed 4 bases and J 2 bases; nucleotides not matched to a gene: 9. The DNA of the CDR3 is TGTGCCAGCAGCCTAGGGACAGTTCATCCCTACGAGCAGTACTTC. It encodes CASSLGTVHPYEQYF.

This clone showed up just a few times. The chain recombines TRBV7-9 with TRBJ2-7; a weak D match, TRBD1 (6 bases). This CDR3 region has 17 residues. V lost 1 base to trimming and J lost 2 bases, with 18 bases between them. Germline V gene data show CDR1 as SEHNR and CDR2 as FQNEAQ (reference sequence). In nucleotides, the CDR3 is TGTGCCAGCAGCTTAGGTTTTTCAGGGGATTACCCCTACGAGCAGTACTTC. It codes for CASSLGFSGDYPYEQYF.

CDR3 sequence (DNA): TGTGCCAGTAGTATGTCCGGGGTGCGCACTGAAGCTTTCTTT. Translated, it gives CASSMSGVRTEAFF. The V and J genes are TRBV19 and TRBJ1-1, with D unclear. Trimming cost V 3 bases and J 4 bases, with 12 bases left between them. Germline V gene data show CDR1 as LNHDA and CDR2 as SQIVND (reference sequence). This CDR3 region has 14 residues.

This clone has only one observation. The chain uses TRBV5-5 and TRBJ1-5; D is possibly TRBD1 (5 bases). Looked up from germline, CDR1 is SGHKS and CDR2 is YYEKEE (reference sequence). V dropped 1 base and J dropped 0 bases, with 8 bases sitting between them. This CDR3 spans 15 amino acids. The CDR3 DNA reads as TGTGCCAGCAGCTTGTGGGGGAATAGCAATCAGCCCCAGCATTTT. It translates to CASSLWGNSNQPQHF.

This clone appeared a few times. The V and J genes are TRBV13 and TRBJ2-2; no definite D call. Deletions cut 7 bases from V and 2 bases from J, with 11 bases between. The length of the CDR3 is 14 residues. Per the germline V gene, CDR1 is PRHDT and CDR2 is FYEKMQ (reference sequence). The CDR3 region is CASTQIQNTGELFF. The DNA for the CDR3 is TGTGCCAGCACCCAGATCCAAAACACCGGGGAGCTGTTTTTT. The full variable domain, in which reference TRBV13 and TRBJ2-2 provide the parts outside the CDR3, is AAGVIQSPRHLIKEKRETATLKCYPIPRHDTVYWYQQGPGQDPQFLISFYEKMQSDKGSIPDRFSAQQFSDYHSELNMSSLELGDSALYFCASTQIQNTGELFFGEGSRLTVL.

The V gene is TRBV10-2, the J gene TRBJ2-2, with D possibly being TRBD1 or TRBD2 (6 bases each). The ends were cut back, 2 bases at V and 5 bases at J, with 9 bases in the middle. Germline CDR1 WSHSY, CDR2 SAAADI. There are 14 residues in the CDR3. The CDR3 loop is CASSERGRTGELFF. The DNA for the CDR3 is TGCGCCAGCAGTGAGCGGGGGCGGACCGGGGAGCTGTTTTTT.

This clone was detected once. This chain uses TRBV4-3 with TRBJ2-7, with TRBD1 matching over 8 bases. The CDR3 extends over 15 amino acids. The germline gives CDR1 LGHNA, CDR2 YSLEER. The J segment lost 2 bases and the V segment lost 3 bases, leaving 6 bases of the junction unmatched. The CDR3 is CASSHNDRGPYEQYF. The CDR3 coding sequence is TGCGCCAGCAGCCATAATGACAGGGGACCCTACGAGCAGTACTTC.

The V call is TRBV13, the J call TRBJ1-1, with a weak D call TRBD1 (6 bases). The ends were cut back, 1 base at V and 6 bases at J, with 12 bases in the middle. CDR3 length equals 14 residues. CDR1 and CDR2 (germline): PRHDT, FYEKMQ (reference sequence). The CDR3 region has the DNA TGTGCCAGCAGCTTAGACCAGGGGCGTCCTGAAGCTTTCTTT. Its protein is CASSLDQGRPEAFF.

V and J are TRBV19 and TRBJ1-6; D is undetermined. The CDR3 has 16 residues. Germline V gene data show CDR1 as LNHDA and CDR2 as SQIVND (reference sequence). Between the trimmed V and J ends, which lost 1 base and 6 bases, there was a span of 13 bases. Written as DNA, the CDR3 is TGTGCCAGTAGTATAGTGGAGGGCCGGAGTAATTCACCCCTCCACTTT. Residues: CASSIVEGRSNSPLHF.

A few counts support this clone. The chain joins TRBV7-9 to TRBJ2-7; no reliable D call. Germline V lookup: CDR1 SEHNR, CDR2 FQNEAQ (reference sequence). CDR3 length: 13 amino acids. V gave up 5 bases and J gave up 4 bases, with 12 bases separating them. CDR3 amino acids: CASSPRQSYEQYF. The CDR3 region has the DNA TGTGCCAGCAGCCCGCGGCAGTCATACGAGCAGTACTTC.

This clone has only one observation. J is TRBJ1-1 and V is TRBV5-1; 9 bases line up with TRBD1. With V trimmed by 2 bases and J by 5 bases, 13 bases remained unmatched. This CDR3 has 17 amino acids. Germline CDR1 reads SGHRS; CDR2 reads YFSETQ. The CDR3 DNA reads TGCGCCAGCAGCTTCGCGGGACAGGGAAAGGATGTTACTGAAGCTTTCTTT. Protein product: CASSFAGQGKDVTEAFF.

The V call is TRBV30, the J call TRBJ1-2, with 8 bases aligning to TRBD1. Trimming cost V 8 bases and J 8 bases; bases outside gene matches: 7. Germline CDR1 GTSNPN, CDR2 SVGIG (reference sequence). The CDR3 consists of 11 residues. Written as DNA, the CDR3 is TGTGCCCTGACAGGGGCGAACGGCTACACCTTC. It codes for CALTGANGYTF.

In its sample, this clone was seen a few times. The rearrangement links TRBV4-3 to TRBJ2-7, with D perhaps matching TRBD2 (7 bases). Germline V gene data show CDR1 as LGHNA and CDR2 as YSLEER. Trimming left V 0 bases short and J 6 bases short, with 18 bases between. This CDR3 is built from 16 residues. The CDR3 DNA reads TGCGCCAGCAGCCAAGATTTGGCGGGGGCGACGCCCGAGCAGTACTTC. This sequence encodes CASSQDLAGATPEQYF.

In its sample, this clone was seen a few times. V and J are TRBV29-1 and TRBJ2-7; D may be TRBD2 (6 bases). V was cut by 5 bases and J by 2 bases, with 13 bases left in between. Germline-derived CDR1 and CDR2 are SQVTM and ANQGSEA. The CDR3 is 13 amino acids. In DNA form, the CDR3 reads TGCAGCGTTCGGAGGGGTGATACCTACGAGCAGTACTTC. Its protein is CSVRRGDTYEQYF.

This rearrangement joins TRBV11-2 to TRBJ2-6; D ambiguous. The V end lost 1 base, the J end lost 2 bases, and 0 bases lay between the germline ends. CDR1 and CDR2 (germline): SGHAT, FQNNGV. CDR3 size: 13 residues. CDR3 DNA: TGTGCCAGCAGCTTAGCTGGGGCCAACGTCCTGACTTTC. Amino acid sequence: CASSLAGANVLTF.

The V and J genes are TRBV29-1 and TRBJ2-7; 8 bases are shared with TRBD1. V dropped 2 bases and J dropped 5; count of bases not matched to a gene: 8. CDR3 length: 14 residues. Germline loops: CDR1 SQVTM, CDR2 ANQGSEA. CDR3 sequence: CSVERAGGLNEQYF. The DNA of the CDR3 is TGCAGCGTTGAACGAGCAGGGGGCCTGAACGAGCAGTACTTC.

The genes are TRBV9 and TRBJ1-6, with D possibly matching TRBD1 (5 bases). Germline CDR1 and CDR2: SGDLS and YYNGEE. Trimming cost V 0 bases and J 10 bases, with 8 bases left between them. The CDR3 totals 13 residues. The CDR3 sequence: CASSVGDGSPLHF. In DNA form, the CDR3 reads TGTGCCAGCAGCGTAGGGGACGGGTCACCCCTCCACTTT.

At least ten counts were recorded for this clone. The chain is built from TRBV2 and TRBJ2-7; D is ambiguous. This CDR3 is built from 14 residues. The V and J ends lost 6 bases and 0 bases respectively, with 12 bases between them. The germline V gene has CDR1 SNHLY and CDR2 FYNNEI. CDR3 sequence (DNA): TGTGCCAGCAGCGCCGGGCTGAACTCCTACGAGCAGTACTTC. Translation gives CASSAGLNSYEQYF.

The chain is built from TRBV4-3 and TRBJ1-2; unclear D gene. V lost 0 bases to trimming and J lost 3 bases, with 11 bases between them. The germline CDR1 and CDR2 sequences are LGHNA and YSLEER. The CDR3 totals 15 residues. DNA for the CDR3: TGCGCCAGCAGCCAAGATCTTACCCTTCACTATGGCTACACCTTC. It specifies CASSQDLTLHYGYTF.

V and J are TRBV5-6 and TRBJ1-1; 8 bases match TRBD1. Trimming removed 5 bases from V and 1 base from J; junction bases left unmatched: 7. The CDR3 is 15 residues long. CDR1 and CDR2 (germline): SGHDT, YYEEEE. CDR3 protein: CASSQSGTGNTEAFF. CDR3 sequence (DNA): TGTGCCAGCAGTCAATCCGGGACAGGGAACACTGAAGCTTTCTTT.